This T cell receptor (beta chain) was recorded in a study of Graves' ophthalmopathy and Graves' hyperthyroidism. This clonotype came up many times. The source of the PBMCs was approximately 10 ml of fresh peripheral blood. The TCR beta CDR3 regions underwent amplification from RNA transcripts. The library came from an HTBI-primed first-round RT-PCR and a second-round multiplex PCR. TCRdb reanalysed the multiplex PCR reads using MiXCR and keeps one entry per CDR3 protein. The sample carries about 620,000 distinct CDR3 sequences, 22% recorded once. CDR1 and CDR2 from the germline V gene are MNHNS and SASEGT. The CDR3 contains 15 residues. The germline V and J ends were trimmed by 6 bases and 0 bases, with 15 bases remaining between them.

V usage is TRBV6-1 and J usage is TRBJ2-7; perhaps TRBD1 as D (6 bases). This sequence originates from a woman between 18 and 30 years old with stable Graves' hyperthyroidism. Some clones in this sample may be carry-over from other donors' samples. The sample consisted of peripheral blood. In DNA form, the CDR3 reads TGTGCCAGCAGCCCCAGACAGGCCTCCTCCTACGAGCAGTACTTC. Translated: CASSPRQASSYEQYF.